One sample yielded the 20 T cell receptor beta chains listed below, sequenced in a study of cytomegalovirus exposure and HLA in healthy donors. The PCR contained 60 Vbeta and 13 Jbeta primers. TCRdb's table, derived via immunoSEQ multiplex PCR, lists solely in-frame clones and lacks some. The table lists about 160,000 clones, approximately 88% of them singletons, with around 1% in the top ten. Input material: PBMCs. The receptors shown here come from a man under 40 in good health and CMV-seronegative.

In nucleotides, the CDR3 is TGCGCCAGCAGTCAAGTGGGACAGGGTGCCAACGAGCAGTACTTC. This gives the protein CASSQVGQGANEQYF. This chain joins TRBV23-1 and TRBJ2-7; TRBD1 matches at 9 bases. TRBV23-1 is an ORF; its function is uncertain. V was pared by 2 bases and J by 5 bases, with 7 bases of the junction left unmatched. The CDR3 totals 15 residues.

The gene calls are TRBV10-1 and TRBJ2-5; perhaps TRBD2 as D (6 bases). This CDR3 comprises 14 residues. The V and J ends lost 4 bases and 5 bases respectively, with 14 bases between them. CDR1 is WNHNN and CDR2 is SYGVQD in the germline V gene (reference sequence). As DNA, the CDR3 is TGCGCCAGCAGTGGGCGCAGAGGGAGGGAGACCCAGTACTTC. This encodes CASSGRRGRETQYF.

The chain uses TRBV5-1 and TRBJ2-2; D remains unclear. V was pared by 0 bases and J by 0 bases, with 6 bases between. This CDR3 contains 15 residues. Germline V gene lookup returns CDR1 SGHRS and CDR2 YFSETQ. The CDR3 DNA reads as TGCGCCAGCAGCTTGGTTGCGCCGAACACCGGGGAGCTGTTTTTT. The encoded protein is CASSLVAPNTGELFF.

A few counts support this clone. The rearrangement uses TRBV6-6 and TRBJ1-1, with unresolved D. Germline V gene sequence: CDR1 MNHNY, CDR2 SVGAGI (reference sequence). The CDR3 runs 14 residues. Trimming pared 2 bases from V and 10 bases from J, leaving 17 bases between. CDR3 residues: CASSYPQEGTAAFF. The CDR3 region has the DNA TGTGCCAGCAGTTACCCCCAGGAGGGCACGGCAGCTTTCTTT.

The rearrangement links TRBV9 to TRBJ2-5; 9 positions match TRBD1. Germline loops: CDR1 SGDLS, CDR2 YYNGEE. This CDR3 is built from 15 residues. V shed 0 bases, J shed 4 bases, and the junction held 4 bases outside the gene matches. The CDR3 here is CASSVATDRGETQYF. The CDR3 region has the DNA TGTGCCAGCAGCGTAGCTACGGACAGGGGAGAGACCCAGTACTTC. The full variable domain, with the rest looked up from reference TRBV9 and TRBJ2-5, is DSGVTQTPKHLITATGQRVTLRCSPRSGDLSVYWYQQSLDQGLQFLIQYYNGEERAKGNILERFSAQQFPDLHSELNLSSLELGDSALYFCASSVATDRGETQYFGPGTRLLVL.

The genes are TRBV19 and TRBJ2-6; 9 bases align to TRBD1. The CDR3 has 20 amino acids. Germline values: CDR1 LNHDA, CDR2 SQIVND (reference sequence). J was trimmed by 0 bases and V by 6 bases; bases with no gene match: 15. Here the CDR3 reads CASSAMGQGIGVSGANVLTF. In nucleotides, the CDR3 is TGTGCCAGTAGCGCTATGGGACAGGGAATCGGGGTCTCTGGGGCCAACGTCCTGACTTTC.

The chain is built from TRBV2 and TRBJ1-1; no clear D. The CDR3 runs 12 residues. The germline CDR1 and CDR2 sequences are SNHLY and FYNNEI. V lost 3 bases to trimming and J lost 7 bases, with 9 bases between them. This chain's CDR3 is CASSEGGSEAFF. The DNA of the CDR3 is TGTGCCAGCAGTGAGGGAGGCAGTGAAGCTTTCTTT.

V is TRBV5-6 and J is TRBJ1-4, with a tentative D call TRBD1 (6 bases). CDR1 and CDR2 (germline): SGHDT, YYEEEE. V shed 2 bases and J shed 6 bases, with 14 bases lying between them. The CDR3 runs to 15 residues. CDR3 coding DNA: TGTGCCAGCAGCTTAAGTCAGGGGTATTATGAAAAACTGTTTTTT. It encodes CASSLSQGYYEKLFF.

This clone was observed a handful of times. The chain is built from TRBV5-6 and TRBJ2-7, with 9 bases aligning to TRBD2. CDR1 is SGHDT and CDR2 is YYEEEE in the germline V gene. This CDR3 region has 15 residues. Trimming at V came to 3 bases and at J to 3 bases, leaving 7 bases not matched to a gene. Here the CDR3 DNA reads TGTGCCAGCAGCTATCTAGCGGGGTACGACTACGAGCAGTACTTC. Encoded protein: CASSYLAGYDYEQYF.

A few counts support this clone. The rearrangement joins TRBV11-2 to TRBJ1-2, with 8 bases aligning to TRBD1. Germline lookup yields CDR1 SGHAT and CDR2 FQNNGV. Losses at the gene ends were 2 bases for V and 4 bases for J; bases not matched to a gene: 3. The CDR3 extends over 14 amino acids. In nucleotides, the CDR3 is TGTGCCAGCAGCTTATGGCAGGGGGCCTATGGCTACACCTTC. Amino acids: CASSLWQGAYGYTF.

The chain has TRBV6-5 and TRBJ1-5; D unresolved. Germline assignment: CDR1 MNHEY and CDR2 SVGAGI. The CDR3 sequence is 15 residues long. V lost 7 bases and J 4 bases, leaving 17 bases between the germline ends. Here the CDR3 reads CASKLRIQPNQPQHF. CDR3 sequence (DNA): TGTGCCAGCAAACTGAGGATACAACCGAATCAGCCCCAGCATTTT.

The chain employs TRBV29-1 and TRBJ2-7, with D maybe TRBD1 (6 bases). The germline gives CDR1 SQVTM, CDR2 ANQGSEA. This CDR3 has 13 amino acids. CDR3 protein: CTPKQGPSYEQYF. In nucleotides, the CDR3 is TGCACACCAAAACAGGGACCTTCCTACGAGCAGTACTTC.

The V call is TRBV19, the J call TRBJ1-5, with 9 bases identical to TRBD1. With V trimmed by 3 bases and J by 6 bases, 6 bases remained unmatched. The germline V gene encodes CDR1 LNHDA and CDR2 SQIVND (reference sequence). The CDR3 consists of 15 residues. The CDR3 DNA sequence: TGTGCCAGTAGTATCTACGGGACAGGGATTCAGCCCCAGCATTTT. Translation gives CASSIYGTGIQPQHF.

This clone was recorded a few times. The V gene is TRBV19, the J gene TRBJ2-5; 7 bases agree with TRBD2. This CDR3 is 14 amino acids long. V gave up 0 bases and J gave up 4 bases; unmatched junction bases: 2. Germline V CDR1 and CDR2: LNHDA, SQIVND (reference sequence). The CDR3 nucleotides read TGTGCCAGTAGTATAGATTCTAGCGGAGAGACCCAGTACTTC. Its translation: CASSIDSSGETQYF.

The chain links TRBV19 to TRBJ1-4; D unresolved. This CDR3 region has 15 residues. The germline V and J ends were trimmed by 5 bases and 3 bases, with 13 bases remaining between them. The V gene's germline CDR1 is LNHDA and CDR2 SQIVND (reference sequence). Written as DNA, the CDR3 is TGTGCCAGTAGTGCCTACAGTAACCCTAATGAAAAACTGTTTTTT. As protein: CASSAYSNPNEKLFF.

This clone was seen a few times. The chain employs TRBV5-1 and TRBJ1-4; 8 nucleotides align to TRBD1. The trim removed 4 bases at V and 2 bases at J, leaving 4 bases unmatched. CDR1 is SGHRS, CDR2 YFSETQ, per germline. This CDR3 has 15 amino acids. The CDR3 DNA reads TGCGCCAGCAGCGCGAACAGGGGGACTAATGAAAAACTGTTTTTT. Amino acids: CASSANRGTNEKLFF.

The chain couples TRBV18 to TRBJ1-1, with 12 positions matching TRBD1. V gave up 2 bases and J gave up 6 bases; unmatched junction bases: 7. The length of the CDR3 is 16 residues. The germline CDR1 and CDR2 sequences are KGHSH and LQKENI. The CDR3 DNA sequence: TGTGCCAGCTCACCAAACTCCGGGACAGGGGGCTCTGAAGCTTTCTTT. It is translated as CASSPNSGTGGSEAFF.

This clone was picked up a small number of times. V gene TRBV6-1 combines with J gene TRBJ2-7, with 8 positions matching TRBD1. The CDR3 has 15 residues. Germline trimming cut 1 base from V and 1 base from J; bases unmatched to any gene: 3. Germline lookup yields CDR1 MNHNS and CDR2 SASEGT. CDR3 region: CASSEGTGYSYEQYF. In DNA, the CDR3 is TGTGCCAGCAGTGAAGGGACAGGGTATTCCTACGAGCAGTACTTC.

The rearrangement joins TRBV11-2 to TRBJ1-1; TRBD1 agrees at 11 bases. Trimming at V came to 3 bases and at J to 4 bases, leaving 7 bases not matched to a gene. The length of the CDR3 is 16 residues. CDR1 SGHAT and CDR2 FQNNGV come from the germline V gene. The CDR3 reads CASSLIRDRGGTEAFF. CDR3 DNA sequence: TGTGCCAGCAGCTTGATCCGGGACAGGGGGGGCACTGAAGCTTTCTTT.

This clone was recorded once. The V gene is TRBV5-4, the J gene TRBJ2-3; D is uncertain. CDR1 and CDR2 from the germline V gene are SGHNT and YYREEE (reference sequence). The ends were cut back, 4 bases at V and 3 bases at J, with 15 bases in the middle. The CDR3 has 15 residues. DNA of the CDR3: TGTGCCAGCAGCGTCCTTGAGCCTACGACAGATACGCAGTATTTT. Its translation: CASSVLEPTTDTQYF.